Given below is one T cell receptor (beta chain) in context. One end of the junction does not line up with germline, which may come from a read error. Per germline, CDR1 MDHEN and CDR2 SYDVKM. This CDR3 comprises 16 residues. This entry belongs to a study of cytomegalovirus exposure and HLA in healthy donors. The overall study: Genotyping of nearly 400 donors showed that 65% to 90% belonged to the Caucasian-associated ancestry cluster.

Vbeta (60) and Jbeta (13) primers were used in the PCR. Here immunoSEQ multiplex PCR was the method, and the copy in TCRdb shows in-frame clones only, minus some. The table lists tens of thousands of clones, roughly two thirds of them singletons, with around 6.9% in the top ten. This chain uses TRBV28 with TRBJ1-4; TRBD1 agrees at 10 bases. The sample comprised PBMCs. This clonotype originated in a woman between 50 and 59 years old in good health and CMV-seropositive. CDR3 in DNA: TGTGCCAGCAGTTCCGGGACAGGGGCAACTAATGGAAAACTGTTTTTT. Translated, it gives CASSSGTGATNGKLFF.